The 30 T cell receptor beta chains in this list originate from one sample, sequenced in a study of blood T cell repertoires in COVID-19. Repertoires were generated with immunoSEQ multiplex PCR, while TCRdb's copy carries only in-frame clones and drops some. The sample consists of around 260,000 clones, approximately 86% of them appearing once. Source material: peripheral blood. The receptor set was obtained from a man aged 40-49 years who had recovered from COVID-19.

The gene calls are TRBV19 and TRBJ2-1; 7 bases line up with TRBD1. From germline, CDR1 is LNHDA and CDR2 SQIVND (reference sequence). This CDR3 spans 17 amino acids. The V gene end was trimmed by 5 bases and the J gene end by 4 bases; junction bases not matched to a gene: 14. CDR3: CASSPIWTGQIYNEQFF. The CDR3 DNA is TGTGCCAGTAGTCCGATATGGACAGGTCAGATATACAATGAGCAGTTCTTC.

The V and J genes are TRBV5-8 and TRBJ1-6; D uncertain. Between the trimmed V and J ends, which lost 4 bases and 1 base, there was a span of 9 bases. Germline CDR1 and CDR2: SGHTS and YDEGEE. The CDR3 covers 15 residues. In nucleotides, the CDR3 is TGTGCCAGCAGCCGACGAGGGTCCTATAATTCACCCCTCCACTTT. It specifies CASSRRGSYNSPLHF.

The chain is built from TRBV14 and TRBJ2-5, with 12 positions matching TRBD2. V trimming: 4 bases; J trimming: 5 bases; junction bases outside the gene matches: 5. This CDR3 has 15 amino acids. CDR1 is SGHDN and CDR2 is FVKESK in the germline V gene. The CDR3 DNA reads as TGTGCCAGCAGCCCTACCGGGACTAGCGGGGAGACCCAGTACTTC. Translation gives CASSPTGTSGETQYF.

The chain recombines TRBV6-2 or TRBV6-3 with TRBJ1-3; D unresolved. Trimming shortened V by 7 bases and J by 0 bases, and 13 bases separated the two germline ends. The length of the CDR3 is 15 residues. Germline V CDR1 and CDR2: MNHEY, SVGEGT. CDR3 loop: CASNPTGGSGNTIYF. CDR3 nucleotides: TGTGCCAGCAACCCAACGGGAGGCTCTGGAAACACCATATATTTT.

This clone was counted once. This chain joins TRBV7-6 and TRBJ2-5; 11 bases fit TRBD2. The CDR3 loop spans 16 amino acids. The germline gives CDR1 SGHVS, CDR2 FNYEAQ. V was clipped by 5 bases and J by 5 bases; unmatched bases: 10. This chain's CDR3 is CASSQFRLAGMETQYF. CDR3 sequence (DNA): TGTGCCAGCAGCCAATTCAGACTAGCGGGAATGGAGACCCAGTACTTC.

This clone showed up just a few times. The V gene is TRBV4-1, the J gene TRBJ2-7; tentative D call: TRBD2 (6 bases). This CDR3 has 14 residues. The V gene's germline CDR1 is MGHRA and CDR2 YSYEKL. V lost 7 bases to trimming and J lost 11 bases, with 24 bases between them. The CDR3 spells CASTTIGSREPKYF. CDR3 sequence (DNA): TGCGCCAGCACCACGATCGGGAGCCGGGAGCCAAAGTACTTC.

The CDR3 spells CASSLRGLYGYTF. The CDR3 DNA reads as TGTGCCAGCAGCTTACGAGGGCTTTATGGCTACACCTTC. This sequence joins TRBV7-2 and TRBJ1-2; D remains unclear. Germline values: CDR1 SGHTA, CDR2 FQGNSA. The CDR3 extends over 13 amino acids. V was trimmed by 2 bases and J by 5 bases, leaving 9 bases between them.

Worth noting for this clone: One junction end does not reproduce the germline sequence, and a read error may be involved. Here the CDR3 reads CASSIWGELDF. CDR3 sequence (DNA): TGTGCCAGCAGTATATGGGGGGAGCTGGACTTC. The rearrangement joins TRBV2 to TRBJ2-5, with D possibly matching TRBD2 (6 bases). The germline gives CDR1 SNHLY, CDR2 FYNNEI. The CDR3 is made up of 11 amino acids.

This chain joins TRBV6-1 and TRBJ2-1; TRBD2 agrees at 8 bases. The V segment lost 2 bases and the J segment 9 bases; nucleotides outside the gene matches: 6. The CDR3 is 14 residues long. Germline CDR1 MNHNS, CDR2 SASEGT. The CDR3 region is CASSEISGVSEQFF. The DNA for the CDR3 is TGTGCCAGCAGTGAAATTAGCGGGGTTAGTGAGCAGTTCTTC.

The chain has TRBV29-1 and TRBJ2-3; a possible D gene is TRBD1 (6 bases). The V gene's germline CDR1 is SQVTM and CDR2 ANQGSEA. V shed 3 bases and J shed 6 bases, with 10 bases lying between them. This CDR3 comprises 12 residues. CDR3 DNA: TGCAGCGTTGACAGGGGTGGGGATACGCAGTATTTT. This codes for CSVDRGGDTQYF.

The rearrangement links TRBV2 to TRBJ2-1; 12 bases agree with TRBD2. CDR3 length: 19 residues. Per germline, CDR1 SNHLY and CDR2 FYNNEI. J was trimmed by 1 base and V by 6 bases; bases with no gene match: 13. The CDR3 loop reads CASRELAGGEKSSYNEQFF. The CDR3 DNA reads as TGTGCCAGCAGGGAGCTAGCGGGGGGGGAAAAGAGTTCCTACAATGAGCAGTTCTTC.

The chain has TRBV19 and TRBJ1-2; D ambiguous. This CDR3 spans 15 amino acids. From germline, CDR1 is LNHDA and CDR2 SQIVND (reference sequence). V lost 6 bases, J lost 4 bases, and 18 bases lay in between. The CDR3 protein is CASSLSEGRVYGYTF. The CDR3 nucleotides are TGTGCCAGTAGCCTCTCCGAAGGGAGAGTCTATGGCTACACCTTC. Filled out from reference TRBV19 and TRBJ1-2, the complete variable domain reads DGGITQSPKYLFRKEGQNVTLSCEQNLNHDAMYWYRQDPGQGLRLIYYSQIVNDFQKGDIAEGYSVSREKKESFPLTVTSAQKNPTAFYLCASSLSEGRVYGYTFGSGTRLTVV.

The chain joins TRBV19 to TRBJ1-1; maybe TRBD1 (6 bases). The ends were cut back, 1 base at V and 0 bases at J, with 18 bases in the middle. The germline CDR1 and CDR2 sequences are LNHDA and SQIVND (reference sequence). The CDR3 has 18 residues. CDR3 loop: CASSIAGTGTNMNTEAFF. The CDR3 region has the DNA TGTGCCAGTAGTATAGCGGGAACTGGGACAAATATGAACACTGAAGCTTTCTTT.

V is TRBV3-1 (or the pseudogene TRBV3-2) and J is TRBJ1-4; TRBD1 matches at 7 bases. V lost 8 bases and J lost 5; bases outside the gene matches: 8. Germline loops: CDR1 LGHDT, CDR2 YNNKEL (reference sequence). The CDR3 length is 14 residues. The CDR3 reads CASSYRGGNEKLFF. CDR3 coding DNA: TGTGCCAGCTCCTACAGGGGTGGGAATGAAAAACTGTTTTTT.

This clone has just a few counts. This rearrangement joins TRBV4-3 to TRBJ1-6; TRBD1 might be the D (6 bases). V was shortened by 1 base and J by 10 bases, with 17 bases between the two germline ends. From germline, CDR1 is LGHNA and CDR2 YSLEER. The length of the CDR3 is 16 residues. This CDR3 is CASSQVWAGARSPLHF. The DNA of the CDR3 is TGCGCCAGCAGCCAAGTTTGGGCGGGGGCGCGGTCACCCCTCCACTTT.

The gene calls are TRBV27 and TRBJ2-7; no reliable D call. CDR1 MNHEY and CDR2 SMNVEV come from the germline V gene (reference sequence). Deletions cut 8 bases from V and 6 bases from J, with 14 bases between. The CDR3 totals 12 residues. CDR3 amino acids: CASRSRWLEQYF. The DNA of the CDR3 is TGTGCCAGCCGTTCCCGCTGGCTCGAGCAGTACTTC.

The chain couples TRBV6-5 to TRBJ2-1; possible D gene TRBD1, 6 bases. In germline, CDR1 is MNHEY, CDR2 SVGAGI. This CDR3 contains 15 residues. Trimming took off 8 bases at V and 2 bases at J, with 16 bases between the two ends. The CDR3 reads CASGVGRGPYNEQFF. The CDR3 DNA is TGTGCCAGCGGGGTCGGCAGGGGCCCCTACAATGAGCAGTTCTTC.

V gene TRBV7-9 combines with J gene TRBJ1-1; D ambiguous. Trimming removed 5 bases from V and 4 bases from J, with 14 bases in between. CDR1 is SEHNR and CDR2 is FQNEAQ in the germline V gene (reference sequence). There are 14 residues in the CDR3. The CDR3 loop reads CASSTPDRGTEAFF. CDR3 DNA sequence: TGTGCCAGCAGCACCCCCGACCGGGGCACTGAAGCTTTCTTT.

The chain employs TRBV11-2 and TRBJ1-4, with D tentatively TRBD1 (5 bases). Germline CDR1 SGHAT, CDR2 FQNNGV. CDR3 length: 15 amino acids. V was pared by 3 bases and J by 5 bases, with 13 bases between. The CDR3 loop reads CASSFSGGRNEKLFF. The CDR3 coding sequence is TGTGCCAGCAGCTTCAGTGGGGGGAGGAATGAAAAACTGTTTTTT.

The rearrangement uses TRBV5-1 and TRBJ1-1; 9 nucleotides align to TRBD1. The V segment lost 4 bases and the J segment 4 bases; nucleotides outside the gene matches: 5. The CDR3 spans 14 residues. Germline V lookup: CDR1 SGHRS, CDR2 YFSETQ. The DNA of the CDR3 is TGCGCCAGCAGCCCGGACAGGGGTATCACTGAAGCTTTCTTT. This encodes CASSPDRGITEAFF.

This chain uses TRBV7-2 with TRBJ2-7; 7 bases align to TRBD2. V shed 0 bases, J shed 3 bases, and the junction held 8 bases outside the gene matches. This CDR3 has 16 residues. Looked up from germline, CDR1 is SGHTA and CDR2 is FQGNSA. CDR3 in amino acids: CASSLAETSRYYEQYF. CDR3 sequence (DNA): TGTGCCAGCAGCTTAGCGGAGACTAGCCGTTACTACGAGCAGTACTTC.

The chain is built from TRBV7-3 and TRBJ2-1; D unresolved. V was trimmed by 5 bases and J by 0 bases, leaving 14 bases between them. The length of the CDR3 is 16 residues. Germline assignment: CDR1 SGHTA and CDR2 FQGTGA. CDR3 coding DNA: TGTGCCAGCAGCGCAAGTTCCGTGAGCTCCTACAATGAGCAGTTCTTC. Amino acid sequence: CASSASSVSSYNEQFF.

There are a few counts of this clone. The chain carries TRBV28 and TRBJ1-2; TRBD1 is a possible D gene (6 bases). V was clipped by 7 bases and J by 3 bases, with 12 bases between them. Germline V gene sequence: CDR1 MDHEN, CDR2 SYDVKM. This CDR3 region has 13 residues. DNA of the CDR3: TGTGCCAGCACTGGCAGGGGAGACTATGGCTACACCTTC. This codes for CASTGRGDYGYTF.

The chain combines TRBV6-5 with TRBJ2-1, with D tentatively TRBD2 (6 bases). This CDR3 comprises 14 residues. In germline, CDR1 is MNHEY, CDR2 SVGAGI. Trimming removed 8 bases from V and 3 bases from J, with 14 bases in between. The CDR3 region has the DNA TGTGCCAGCCGGTTGCGGGGCAGCTACAATGAGCAGTTCTTC. Protein: CASRLRGSYNEQFF.

The rearrangement joins TRBV19 to TRBJ2-5; 7 bases match TRBD1. V lost 5 bases and J lost 4; bases outside the gene matches: 4. This CDR3 spans 13 amino acids. Germline V gene lookup returns CDR1 LNHDA and CDR2 SQIVND (reference sequence). CDR3 in DNA: TGTGCCAGTAGTTTTCGACAGGGAGAGACCCAGTACTTC. The encoded protein is CASSFRQGETQYF.

Here the CDR3 DNA reads TGTGCCAGCAGTCTTCCGACTAGCCCAGATACGCAGTATTTT. Translating it yields CASSLPTSPDTQYF. The genes are TRBV27 and TRBJ2-3; 7 bases align to TRBD2. The germline V gene has CDR1 MNHEY and CDR2 SMNVEV (reference sequence). With V trimmed by 5 bases and J by 4 bases, 6 bases remained unmatched. The CDR3 is made up of 14 amino acids.

Only a few counts were recorded for this clone. This chain links TRBV30 with TRBJ2-1; TRBD2 is a possible D gene (5 bases). CDR3 length: 13 amino acids. CDR1 is GTSNPN and CDR2 is SVGIG in the germline V gene (reference sequence). Trimming left V 0 bases short and J 6 bases short, with 9 bases between. The CDR3: CAWSVLEPNEQFF. The CDR3 coding sequence is TGTGCCTGGAGTGTACTAGAACCCAATGAGCAGTTCTTC.

The chain recombines TRBV5-1 with TRBJ2-7, with 12 bases lining up with TRBD2. Germline CDR1 is SGHRS and CDR2 is YFSETQ. CDR3 length: 17 amino acids. Trimming cost V 0 bases and J 2 bases; bases outside gene matches: 6. In DNA form, the CDR3 reads TGCGCCAGCAGCTTGGTTACTAGCGGGAGGATTACCTACGAGCAGTACTTC. Translation: CASSLVTSGRITYEQYF. The full variable domain, rest sourced from reference TRBV5-1 and TRBJ2-7, is KAGVTQTPRYLIKTRGQQVTLSCSPISGHRSVSWYQQTPGQGLQFLFEYFSETQRNKGNFPGRFSGRQFSNSRSEMNVSTLELGDSALYLCASSLVTSGRITYEQYFGPGTRLTVT.

The V and J genes are TRBV5-1 and TRBJ2-7, with a tentative D call TRBD2 (6 bases). Trimming cost V 0 bases and J 0 bases, with 22 bases left between them. The CDR3 runs to 19 residues. Germline loops: CDR1 SGHRS, CDR2 YFSETQ. The CDR3 spells CASSLVPTNREAISYEQYF. CDR3 DNA: TGCGCCAGCAGCTTGGTACCGACTAATAGGGAGGCCATCTCCTACGAGCAGTACTTC.

Details on this clone: The sample contains more than one DNA sequence encoding this CDR3. This chain connects TRBV5-1 to TRBJ2-2, with TRBD2 matching 11 bases. Germline V gives CDR1 SGHRS, CDR2 YFSETQ. This CDR3 spans 15 amino acids. V shed 2 bases and J 3 bases; nucleotides not matched to a gene: 0. The CDR3 sequence is CASSLLAGDTGELFF. In DNA, the CDR3 is TGCGCCAGCAGCTTACTAGCGGGAGACACCGGGGAGCTGTTTTTT.